The source of this TCR beta chain is a study of blood T cell repertoires in COVID-19. Germline CDR1 and CDR2: SGDLS and YYNGEE. V lost 3 bases and J lost 4; bases outside the gene matches: 4. The CDR3 covers 14 residues. Profiled with immunoSEQ multiplex PCR; TCRdb holds only in-frame clones, not every one. Seen here are approximately 200,000 clones, roughly 79% observed once, and the top ten hold 17%. The chain couples TRBV9 to TRBJ2-3, with 8 bases lining up with TRBD2. The sequence derives from a man between 60 and 75 years old with active or convalescent COVID-19. Sequencing was done on a sample of peripheral blood. CDR3 nucleotide sequence: TGTGCCAGCAGCGCGGGGGGGAGTCCAGATACGCAGTATTTT. This encodes CASSAGGSPDTQYF.